This T cell receptor (beta chain) appears in the sequencing data of a study of T cells after posttransplantation cyclophosphamide. Germline CDR1 and CDR2: SGHRS and YFSETQ. Between the trimmed V and J ends, which lost 0 bases and 3 bases, there was a span of 6 bases. The CDR3 is 13 residues long. About this clone: Its antigen is undetermined.

Study-level findings and limits: Later blood repertoires were often dominated by clones from the donor CD8+ memory compartment. Blood and skin or GI T cell repertoires showed limited TRB overlap. After PTCy, TRB diversity resembled that of CNI/methotrexate controls.

Generated by immunoSEQ multiplex PCR, the TCRdb table keeps only in-frame clones and is missing some. The table lists fewer than 60,000 clones, around 94% of them singletons. The sequence was collected from a woman under 40 in good health and a related stem cell transplant donor. Sequenced material: PBMCs. The chain carries TRBV5-1 and TRBJ1-1, with D unclear. In DNA, the CDR3 is TGCGCCAGCAGCTTGGAGCCGGACACTGAAGCTTTCTTT. Encoded protein: CASSLEPDTEAFF.